Listed below are T cell receptor beta chains from one sample, sequenced in a study of shared clonotypes between healthy human individuals. TCRdb keeps only in-frame clones here, not all; method: immunoSEQ multiplex PCR. The sample carries about 1 million clones, about 77% recorded once. The sequenced material came from memory CD4+ T cells sorted from blood. The receptors originated from a man younger than 30 in good health. The CDR3 runs from the conserved cysteine through the conserved F or W. Fields, in order: J gene, clone size, V gene, D gene, CDR3 protein, CDR3 DNA. The D gene is left open where the match is weak. Only some rows state a clone size, as once, few, many or a class for expanded clones.

j_call: TRBJ1-2
clone_size: -
v_call: TRBV5-6
d_call: TRBD1
cdr3_aa: CASSAAGTGDDYGYTF
cdr3_nt: TGTGCCAGCAGCGCAGCCGGGACAGGGGACGACTATGGCTACACCTTC

j_call: TRBJ2-1
clone_size: once
v_call: TRBV7-2
d_call: TRBD2
cdr3_aa: CASSLLAGVHNEQFF
cdr3_nt: TGTGCCAGCAGCTTGCTAGCGGGGGTTCACAATGAGCAGTTCTTC

j_call: TRBJ2-1
clone_size: -
v_call: TRBV6-4
d_call: -
cdr3_aa: CASRERVGQNNEQFF
cdr3_nt: TGTGCCAGCAGGGAAAGGGTGGGCCAGAACAATGAGCAGTTCTTC

j_call: TRBJ1-1
clone_size: few
v_call: TRBV5-1
d_call: -
cdr3_aa: CASSFTDRSRNEAFF
cdr3_nt: TGCGCCAGCAGTTTCACTGACAGGTCTCGGAATGAAGCTTTCTTT

j_call: TRBJ2-3
clone_size: -
v_call: TRBV18
d_call: -
cdr3_aa: CASSPLGGTDTQYF
cdr3_nt: TGTGCCAGCTCACCACTCGGAGGCACAGATACGCAGTATTTT

j_call: TRBJ1-1
clone_size: -
v_call: TRBV7-9
d_call: -
cdr3_aa: CASSPAGRNTEAFF
cdr3_nt: TGTGCCAGCAGCCCCGCCGGGAGAAACACTGAAGCTTTCTTT

j_call: TRBJ1-4
clone_size: -
v_call: TRBV2
d_call: -
cdr3_aa: CASMGPTGTDGENEKLFF
cdr3_nt: TGTGCCAGCATGGGACCTACGGGAACGGACGGAGAAAATGAAAAACTGTTTTTT

j_call: TRBJ2-3
clone_size: -
v_call: TRBV9
d_call: TRBD2
cdr3_aa: CASSSSLAGSTDTQYF
cdr3_nt: TGTGCCAGCAGCTCCTCTCTAGCGGGGAGCACAGATACGCAGTATTTT

j_call: TRBJ1-2
clone_size: few
v_call: TRBV29-1
d_call: -
cdr3_aa: CSVRQVYGYTF
cdr3_nt: TGCAGCGTTCGACAGGTTTATGGCTACACCTTC

j_call: TRBJ1-1
clone_size: -
v_call: TRBV19
d_call: -
cdr3_aa: CASRDVVNTEAFF
cdr3_nt: TGTGCCAGTAGGGACGTGGTGAACACTGAAGCTTTCTTT

j_call: TRBJ1-5
clone_size: few
v_call: TRBV10-1
d_call: TRBD1
cdr3_aa: CASSGGTILLGTGGMSNQPQHF
cdr3_nt: TGCGCCAGCAGTGGGGGTACTATCTTGCTCGGGACAGGGGGGATGAGCAATCAGCCCCAGCATTTT

j_call: TRBJ2-1
clone_size: once
v_call: TRBV6-1
d_call: TRBD2
cdr3_aa: CASSEALGGGAAYNEQFF
cdr3_nt: TGTGCCAGCAGTGAAGCATTAGGCGGGGGGGCCGCATACAATGAGCAGTTCTTC

j_call: TRBJ1-1
clone_size: -
v_call: TRBV7-9
d_call: -
cdr3_aa: CASSPRITSTEAFF
cdr3_nt: TGTGCCAGCAGCCCCCGAATAACGAGTACTGAAGCTTTCTTT

j_call: TRBJ1-1
clone_size: -
v_call: TRBV2
d_call: TRBD1
cdr3_aa: CASVRNRGREAFF
cdr3_nt: TGTGCCAGCGTCAGAAACAGGGGGCGTGAGGCTTTCTTT

j_call: TRBJ2-1
clone_size: -
v_call: TRBV13
d_call: -
cdr3_aa: CASSPSGPGTDEQFF
cdr3_nt: TGTGCCAGCAGCCCCTCGGGACCGGGGACGGATGAGCAGTTCTTC

j_call: TRBJ2-7
clone_size: -
v_call: TRBV4-1
d_call: TRBD2
cdr3_aa: CASSPLAGQEQYF
cdr3_nt: TGCGCCAGCAGCCCACTAGCGGGACAAGAGCAGTACTTC

j_call: TRBJ2-7
clone_size: -
v_call: TRBV19
d_call: TRBD1
cdr3_aa: CASSQGASRYEQYF
cdr3_nt: TGTGCCAGTAGTCAGGGGGCTTCCCGCTACGAGCAGTACTTC

j_call: TRBJ1-2
clone_size: few
v_call: TRBV19
d_call: -
cdr3_aa: CASKARGGPDFNYGYTF
cdr3_nt: TGTGCCAGTAAGGCTCGGGGTGGGCCTGACTTTAACTATGGCTACACCTTC